This T cell receptor (beta chain) was captured in a study of T-cell reconstitution after alpha-beta-depleted transplantation in children. Preparation of the TCRbeta library involved a method that used unique molecular identifiers. TCRdb analysed the PCR reads with MiXCR anew, one entry per CDR3 protein. The table records under 75,000 distinct CDR3 sequences, about 11% of them present only once. CDR3 length: 13 residues. Germline V gives CDR1 SGHNT, CDR2 YYREEE (reference sequence). Trimming took off 2 bases at V and 0 bases at J, with 5 bases between the two ends. Study-wide results and caveats: After transplant, high TCRbeta diversity at day 60 in some patients arose from surviving recipient T cells and thymic progenitors. Reportedly, only several hundred clones from non-depleted graft cells drove alpha-beta T-cell counts at about two months. One year after transplant, T-cell counts and diversity came mostly from newly produced T cells.

This clonotype was detected many times. Antigen: not known. This TCR was sampled from a boy under 18 with acute myeloid leukemia, due to receive a stem cell transplant. Sequencing used PBMCs, obtained before TCRalphabeta/CD19-depleted stem cell transplant. V usage is TRBV5-4 and J usage is TRBJ2-5; D ambiguous. The DNA of the CDR3 is TGTGCCAGCAGCTTCGCCCACCAAGAGACCCAGTACTTC. Translating gives CASSFAHQETQYF. The complete variable domain, with remaining parts taken from reference TRBV5-4 and TRBJ2-5, reads ETGVTQSPTHLIKTRGQQVTLRCSSQSGHNTVSWYQQALGQGPQFIFQYYREEENGRGNFPPRFSGLQFPNYSSELNVNALELDDSALYLCASSFAHQETQYFGPGTRLLVL.